The clone carrying this TCR beta chain was seen a single time. Original processing methods: Reference gene primers were amplified, and this amplification served to estimate nucleated cell counts. Clones were read by immunoSEQ multiplex PCR, and TCRdb kept only the in-frame ones, dropping some. The D gene and trimming were derived from the DNA, and the V and J assignments and clone size from that table. The sample carries tens of thousands of clones, approximately 86% recorded once. The source of the sample is a study of blood T cell repertoires in COVID-19. About the study: PBMCs, B-cell-depleted T cells, or T cells provided the cDNA or gDNA that made up the material.

The CDR3 is 19 residues long. The V gene end was trimmed by 8 bases and the J gene end by 8 bases; junction bases not matched to a gene: 26. Per germline, CDR1 SEHNR and CDR2 FQNEAQ (reference sequence). This sequence was found in a man between 60 and 70 years old with acute or convalescent COVID-19. The chain couples TRBV7-9 to TRBJ2-1; 8 positions agree with TRBD2. What was sequenced was peripheral blood. The CDR3 nucleotides read TGTGCCAGCCGCCGGGCGGCGGGGGGCGGGGCCCCGAGGGGGGATGAGCAGTTCTTC. The encoded protein is CASRRAAGGGAPRGDEQFF.